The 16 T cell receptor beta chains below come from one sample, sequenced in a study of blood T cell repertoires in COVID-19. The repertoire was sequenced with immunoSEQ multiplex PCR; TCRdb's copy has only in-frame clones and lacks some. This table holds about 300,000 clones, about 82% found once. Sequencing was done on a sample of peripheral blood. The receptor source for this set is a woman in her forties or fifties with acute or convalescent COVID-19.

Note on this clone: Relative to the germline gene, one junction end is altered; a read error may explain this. Written as DNA, the CDR3 is TGCGCCAGCAGCTCGACTAGCGGGATTAACGATGTGGACTTC. This translates into CASSSTSGINDVDF. The chain links TRBV5-1 to TRBJ2-5; TRBD2 matches at 11 bases. Germline values: CDR1 SGHRS, CDR2 YFSETQ. The CDR3 consists of 14 residues.

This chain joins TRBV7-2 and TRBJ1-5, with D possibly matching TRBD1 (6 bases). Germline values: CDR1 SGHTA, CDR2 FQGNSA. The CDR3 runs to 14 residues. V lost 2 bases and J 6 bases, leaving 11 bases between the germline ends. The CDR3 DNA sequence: TGTGCCAGCAGCTTAAAAGGGGGAGCTCAGCCCCAGCATTTT. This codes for CASSLKGGAQPQHF.

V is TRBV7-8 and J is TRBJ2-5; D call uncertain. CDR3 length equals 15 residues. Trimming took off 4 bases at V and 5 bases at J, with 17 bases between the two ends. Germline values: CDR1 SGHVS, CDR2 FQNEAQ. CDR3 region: CASSSSRVSRETQYF. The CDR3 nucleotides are TGTGCCAGCAGCTCCTCCCGAGTGAGCCGGGAGACCCAGTACTTC.

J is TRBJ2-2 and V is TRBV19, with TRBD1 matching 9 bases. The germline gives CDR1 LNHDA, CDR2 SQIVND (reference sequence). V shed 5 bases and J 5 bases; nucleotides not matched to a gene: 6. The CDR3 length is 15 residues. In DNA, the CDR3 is TGTGCCAGTAGTCCACAGGGGGCTTTTACCGGGGAGCTGTTTTTT. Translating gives CASSPQGAFTGELFF.

The CDR3 spells CASSNSRVFTEAFF. CDR3 bases: TGTGCCAGCAGTAATTCCAGGGTCTTTACTGAAGCTTTCTTT. The rearrangement links TRBV6-2 or TRBV6-3 to TRBJ1-1, with D maybe TRBD1 (5 bases). Germline CDR1 and CDR2: MNHEY and SVGEGT. Trimming took 5 bases from V and 5 from J, leaving 15 bases between them. This CDR3 has 14 residues.

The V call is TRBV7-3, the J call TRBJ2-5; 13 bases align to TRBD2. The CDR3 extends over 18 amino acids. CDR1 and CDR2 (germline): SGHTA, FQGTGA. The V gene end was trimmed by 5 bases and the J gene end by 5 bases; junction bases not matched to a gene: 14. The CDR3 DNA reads TGTGCCAGCAGCCCAGACTCCGGGACTAGCGGGATAGTGGAGACCCAGTACTTC. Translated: CASSPDSGTSGIVETQYF.

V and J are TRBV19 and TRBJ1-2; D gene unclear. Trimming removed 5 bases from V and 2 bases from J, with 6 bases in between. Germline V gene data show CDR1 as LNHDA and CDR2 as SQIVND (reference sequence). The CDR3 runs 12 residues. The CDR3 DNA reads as TGTGCCAGTAGTCCTCTGAACTATGGCTACACCTTC. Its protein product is CASSPLNYGYTF.

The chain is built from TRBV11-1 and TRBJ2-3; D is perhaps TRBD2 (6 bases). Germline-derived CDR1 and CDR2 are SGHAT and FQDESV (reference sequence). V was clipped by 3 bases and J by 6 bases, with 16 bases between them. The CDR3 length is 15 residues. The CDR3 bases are TGTGCCAGCAGCTTTGTACCGGACCGGGGGGATACGCAGTATTTT. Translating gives CASSFVPDRGDTQYF.

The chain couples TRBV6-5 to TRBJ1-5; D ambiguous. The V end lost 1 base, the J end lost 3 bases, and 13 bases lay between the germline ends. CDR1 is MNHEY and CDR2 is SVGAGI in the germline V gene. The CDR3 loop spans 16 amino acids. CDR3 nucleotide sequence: TGTGCCAGCAGTTACTTGGCAACAAACTACAATCAGCCCCAGCATTTT. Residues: CASSYLATNYNQPQHF.

The CDR3 sequence is CASKENHSNQPQHF. CDR3 bases: TGTGCCAGCAAGGAGAACCATAGCAATCAGCCCCAGCATTTT. V is TRBV2 and J is TRBJ1-5; D gene uncertain. The V and J ends lost 7 bases and 0 bases respectively, with 10 bases between them. CDR1 and CDR2 (germline): SNHLY, FYNNEI. This CDR3 has 14 residues.

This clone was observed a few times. The CDR3 nucleotides read TGTGCCAGTAGTATTCGAAGCTGGCAGCCCCAGCATTTT. It specifies CASSIRSWQPQHF. This sequence joins TRBV19 and TRBJ1-5; D not resolved. The CDR3 loop spans 13 amino acids. Trimming left V 3 bases short and J 7 bases short, with 10 bases between. Germline-derived CDR1 and CDR2 are LNHDA and SQIVND (reference sequence).

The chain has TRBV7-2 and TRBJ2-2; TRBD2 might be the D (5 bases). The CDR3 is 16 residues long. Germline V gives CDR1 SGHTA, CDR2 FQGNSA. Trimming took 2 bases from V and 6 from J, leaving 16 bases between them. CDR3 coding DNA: TGTGCCAGCAGCTTACAGGCGGGCTTGAGGGCCGGGGAGCTGTTTTTT. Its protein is CASSLQAGLRAGELFF. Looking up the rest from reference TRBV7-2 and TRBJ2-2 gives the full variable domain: GAGVSQSPSNKVTEKGKDVELRCDPISGHTALYWYRQSLGQGLEFLIYFQGNSAPDKSGLPSDRFSAERTGGSVSTLTIQRTQQEDSAVYLCASSLQAGLRAGELFFGEGSRLTVL.

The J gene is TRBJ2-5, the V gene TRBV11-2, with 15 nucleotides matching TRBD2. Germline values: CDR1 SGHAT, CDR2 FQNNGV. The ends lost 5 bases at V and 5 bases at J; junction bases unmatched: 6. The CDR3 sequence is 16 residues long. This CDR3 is CASSGRTSGREETQYF. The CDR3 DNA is TGTGCCAGCAGCGGGAGGACTAGCGGGAGGGAGGAGACCCAGTACTTC.

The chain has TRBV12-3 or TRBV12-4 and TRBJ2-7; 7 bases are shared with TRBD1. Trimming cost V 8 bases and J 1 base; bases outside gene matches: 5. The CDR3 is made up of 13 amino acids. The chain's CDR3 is CASSTGSSYEQYF. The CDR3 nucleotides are TGTGCCAGCTCGACAGGGTCATCCTACGAGCAGTACTTC.

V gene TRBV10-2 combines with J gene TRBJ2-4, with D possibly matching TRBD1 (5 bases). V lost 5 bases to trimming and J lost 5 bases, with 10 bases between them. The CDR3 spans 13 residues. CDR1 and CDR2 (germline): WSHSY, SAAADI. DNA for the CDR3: TGCGCCAGCAGTCAAGACAGACAAAACATTCAGTACTTC. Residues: CASSQDRQNIQYF.

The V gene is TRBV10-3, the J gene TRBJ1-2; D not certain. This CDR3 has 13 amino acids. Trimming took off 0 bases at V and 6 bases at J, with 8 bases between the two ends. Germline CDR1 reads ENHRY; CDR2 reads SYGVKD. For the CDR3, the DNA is TGTGCCATCAGTGAGTCGAGCAAGAATGGCTACACCTTC. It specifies CAISESSKNGYTF.